This T cell receptor beta chain was sequenced in a study of human T cells and chemical hapten exposure. This clonotype was seen many times. What it binds is not known. Time point defined: patch test 2, 6 weeks after DPC sensitization. Treatment defined: therapeutic diphenylcyclopropenone sensitization with weekly scalp DPC. Trimming shortened V by 1 base and J by 3 bases, and 12 bases separated the two germline ends. Germline lookup yields CDR1 SEHNR and CDR2 FQNEAQ (reference sequence). The CDR3 runs to 15 residues. The library tagged individual cDNA molecules with unique molecular identifiers. As handled by the study authors: Individual samples carried between roughly 23,224 and 700,000 TCRs, with 85,000 to 100,000 as the median. TCRdb re-called the RACE reads with MiXCR, one entry per CDR3 protein. The V and J calls come from TCRdb's annotation, not from the publication. The sample lists a few hundred thousand distinct CDR3 sequences, over 6% occurring once.

Study-wide points: There were significantly more large CDR3 similarity clusters among expanded TCRs than among controls.

The source was whole blood, collected in connection with sensitization to the hapten diphenylcyclopropenone (DPC). This receptor was taken from a woman younger than 35 with alopecia areata. Some clones in this sample may be carry-over from other donors' samples. V gene TRBV7-9 combines with J gene TRBJ1-1, with D uncertain. The chain's CDR3 is CASSLVPVLDTEAFF. CDR3 in DNA: TGTGCCAGCAGCTTAGTTCCAGTCCTGGACACTGAAGCTTTCTTT.